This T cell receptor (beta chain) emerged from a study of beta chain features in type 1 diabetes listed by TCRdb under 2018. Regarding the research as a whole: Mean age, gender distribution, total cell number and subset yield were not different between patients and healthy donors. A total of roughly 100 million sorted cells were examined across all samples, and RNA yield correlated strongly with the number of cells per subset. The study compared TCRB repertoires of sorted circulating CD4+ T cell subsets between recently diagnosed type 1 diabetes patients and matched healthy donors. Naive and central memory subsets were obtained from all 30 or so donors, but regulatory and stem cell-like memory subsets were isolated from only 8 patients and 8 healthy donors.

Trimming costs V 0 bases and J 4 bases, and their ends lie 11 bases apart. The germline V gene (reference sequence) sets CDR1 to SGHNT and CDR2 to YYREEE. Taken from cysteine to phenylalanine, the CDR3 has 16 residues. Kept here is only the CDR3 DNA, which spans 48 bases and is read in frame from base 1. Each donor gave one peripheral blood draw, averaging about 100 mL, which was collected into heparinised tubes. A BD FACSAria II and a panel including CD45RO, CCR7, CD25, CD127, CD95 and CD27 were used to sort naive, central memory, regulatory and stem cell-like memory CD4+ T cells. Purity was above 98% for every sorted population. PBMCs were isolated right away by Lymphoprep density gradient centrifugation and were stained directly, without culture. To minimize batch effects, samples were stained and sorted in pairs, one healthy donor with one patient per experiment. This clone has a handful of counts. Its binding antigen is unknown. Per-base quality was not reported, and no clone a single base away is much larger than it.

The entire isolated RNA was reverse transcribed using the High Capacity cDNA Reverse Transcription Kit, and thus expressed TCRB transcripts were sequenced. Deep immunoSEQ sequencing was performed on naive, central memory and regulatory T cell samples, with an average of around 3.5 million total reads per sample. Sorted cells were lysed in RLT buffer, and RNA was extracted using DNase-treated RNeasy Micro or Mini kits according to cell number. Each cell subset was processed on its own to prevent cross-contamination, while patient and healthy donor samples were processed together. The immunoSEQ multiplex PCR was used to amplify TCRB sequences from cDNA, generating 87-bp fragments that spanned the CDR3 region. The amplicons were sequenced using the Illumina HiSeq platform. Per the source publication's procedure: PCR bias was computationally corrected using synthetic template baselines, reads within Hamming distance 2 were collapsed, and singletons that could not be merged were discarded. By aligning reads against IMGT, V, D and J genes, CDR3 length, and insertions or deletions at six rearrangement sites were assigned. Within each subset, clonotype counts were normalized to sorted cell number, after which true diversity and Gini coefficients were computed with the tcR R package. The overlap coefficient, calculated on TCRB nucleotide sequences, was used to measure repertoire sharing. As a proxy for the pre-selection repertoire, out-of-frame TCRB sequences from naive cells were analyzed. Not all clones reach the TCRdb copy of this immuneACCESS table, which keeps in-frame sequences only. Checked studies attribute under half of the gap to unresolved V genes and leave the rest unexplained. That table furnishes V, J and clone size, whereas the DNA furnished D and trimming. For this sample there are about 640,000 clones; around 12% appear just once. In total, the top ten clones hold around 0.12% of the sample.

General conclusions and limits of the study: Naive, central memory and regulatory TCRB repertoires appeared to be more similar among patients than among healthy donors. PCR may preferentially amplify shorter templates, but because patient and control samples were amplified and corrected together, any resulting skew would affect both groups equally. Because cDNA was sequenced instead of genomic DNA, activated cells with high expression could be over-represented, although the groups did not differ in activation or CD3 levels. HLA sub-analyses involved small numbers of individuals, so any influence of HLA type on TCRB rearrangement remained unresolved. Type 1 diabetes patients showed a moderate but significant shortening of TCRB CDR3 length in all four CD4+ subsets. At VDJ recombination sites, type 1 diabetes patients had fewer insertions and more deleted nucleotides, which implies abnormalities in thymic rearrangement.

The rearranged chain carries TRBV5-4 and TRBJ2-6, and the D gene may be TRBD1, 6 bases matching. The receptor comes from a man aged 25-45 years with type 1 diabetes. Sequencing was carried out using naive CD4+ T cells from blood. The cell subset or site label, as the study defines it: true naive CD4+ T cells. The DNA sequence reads TGTGCCAGCAGCTTGGCCCAGGGGACGGGGGCCAACGTCCTGACTTTC. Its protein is CASSLAQGTGANVLTF.